The 26 T cell receptor beta chains presented below share a single source sample, sequenced in a study of blood T cell repertoires in COVID-19. TCRdb's table, derived via immunoSEQ multiplex PCR, lists solely in-frame clones and lacks some. The sample has approximately 260,000 clones, roughly 87% seen once. Sequencing used PBMCs or T cells enriched from blood (not recorded which). The receptor source for this set is a woman in her thirties with acute COVID-19.

This clone was seen just once. The chain employs TRBV29-1 and TRBJ2-5, with 10 bases lining up with TRBD2. CDR3 length equals 16 residues. J gave up 5 bases and V 0 bases, and 9 bases lay outside the gene matches. Germline CDR1 reads SQVTM; CDR2 reads ANQGSEA. CDR3 in DNA: TGCAGCGTTGAAGATCCCCTAGCGGGAGTCACGGAGACCCAGTACTTC. This translates into CSVEDPLAGVTETQYF.

This sequence joins TRBV11-2 and TRBJ2-7; 8 bases agree with TRBD1. The trim removed 3 bases at V and 4 bases at J, leaving 5 bases unmatched. The CDR3 is 14 residues long. Germline V CDR1 and CDR2: SGHAT, FQNNGV. CDR3 bases: TGTGCCAGCAGCTTGGGCAGGGGGCAATACGAGCAGTACTTC. Protein: CASSLGRGQYEQYF.

The gene calls are TRBV7-2 and TRBJ1-3, with 8 bases identical to TRBD1. Trimming cost V 5 bases and J 0 bases; bases outside gene matches: 15. Germline CDR1 SGHTA, CDR2 FQGNSA. The CDR3 extends over 19 amino acids. CDR3 sequence reads: CASSRRQGSPLGSGNTIYF. The CDR3, as DNA: TGTGCCAGCAGCCGTCGACAGGGGAGTCCCTTAGGCTCTGGAAACACCATATATTTT.

This clone was seen just once. The rearrangement joins TRBV12-1 to TRBJ1-2; the table's D call, TRBD1, has no DNA check behind it. TRBV12-1 is described as a pseudogene. This CDR3 has 16 residues. The CDR3 region has the DNA TGTGCCAGCAGCTTTGGGGCCGCGGACAGGAGTTATGGCTACACCTTC. The encoded protein is CASSFGAADRSYGYTF.

This clone was recorded only once. The gene calls are TRBV6-6 and TRBJ1-3; the D is unclear. Trimming took off 6 bases at V and 0 bases at J, with 12 bases between the two ends. The CDR3 is 15 residues long. Germline loops: CDR1 MNHNY, CDR2 SVGAGI (reference sequence). CDR3 nucleotide sequence: TGTGCCAGCAGCCAGACGGGTCTCTCTGGAAACACCATATATTTT. It specifies CASSQTGLSGNTIYF.

This chain joins TRBV28 and TRBJ1-5; TRBD1 is a possible D gene (5 bases). Between the trimmed V and J ends, which lost 7 bases and 5 bases, there was a span of 9 bases. Germline V gives CDR1 MDHEN, CDR2 SYDVKM. This CDR3 is built from 12 residues. This CDR3 is CASIGQDQPQHF. In nucleotides, the CDR3 is TGTGCCAGCATTGGACAAGATCAGCCCCAGCATTTT.

The V call is TRBV18, the J call TRBJ1-1; 7 positions agree with TRBD1. The germline V gene has CDR1 KGHSH and CDR2 LQKENI. The CDR3 spans 14 residues. J was trimmed by 6 bases and V by 1 base; bases with no gene match: 5. The CDR3 DNA follows: TGTGCCAGCTCACCACGACAGGGTGAAGCTGAAGCTTTCTTT. This translates into CASSPRQGEAEAFF. Full variable domain (rest looked up from reference TRBV18 and TRBJ1-1): NAGVMQNPRHLVRRRGQEARLRCSPMKGHSHVYWYRQLPEEGLKFMVYLQKENIIDESGMPKERFSAEFPKEGPSILRIQQVVRGDSAAYFCASSPRQGEAEAFFGQGTRLTVV.

This clone was recorded once. V and J are TRBV27 and TRBJ2-1, with 8 bases identical to TRBD2. V trimming: 6 bases; J trimming: 5 bases; junction bases outside the gene matches: 12. Germline CDR1 is MNHEY and CDR2 is SMNVEV (reference sequence). CDR3 length: 16 amino acids. CDR3 protein: CASSSLPSGPDNEQFF. CDR3 sequence (DNA): TGTGCCAGCAGCTCACTCCCTAGCGGGCCGGACAATGAGCAGTTCTTC.

The chain employs TRBV2 and TRBJ1-5, with 9 bases matching TRBD1. Germline V gives CDR1 SNHLY, CDR2 FYNNEI. Trimming at V came to 5 bases and at J to 6 bases, leaving 2 bases not matched to a gene. The CDR3 consists of 13 residues. DNA of the CDR3: TGTGCCAGCAGTCCGACAGGGGGTCAGCCCCAGCATTTT. Its protein product is CASSPTGGQPQHF.

This clone turned up a few times. The chain is built from TRBV5-1 and TRBJ2-2; 7 nucleotides line up with TRBD1. Germline trimming cut 2 bases from V and 6 bases from J; bases unmatched to any gene: 4. The CDR3 has 14 residues. CDR1 is SGHRS, CDR2 YFSETQ, per germline. The chain's CDR3 is CASSFRQGAGELFF. The CDR3 DNA reads TGCGCCAGCAGCTTTCGGCAGGGGGCCGGGGAGCTGTTTTTT. Together with reference TRBV5-1 and TRBJ2-2, the CDR3 gives the full variable domain: KAGVTQTPRYLIKTRGQQVTLSCSPISGHRSVSWYQQTPGQGLQFLFEYFSETQRNKGNFPGRFSGRQFSNSRSEMNVSTLELGDSALYLCASSFRQGAGELFFGEGSRLTVL.

The chain is built from TRBV28 and TRBJ2-4; no reliable D call. The CDR3 consists of 15 residues. V dropped 7 bases and J dropped 0 bases, with 13 bases sitting between them. The germline gives CDR1 MDHEN, CDR2 SYDVKM. For the CDR3, the DNA is TGTGCCAGCACTCCAGACACCCTAGCCAAAAACATTCAGTACTTC. Its protein is CASTPDTLAKNIQYF.

The V and J genes are TRBV2 and TRBJ2-5, with a possible D match to TRBD1 (6 bases). The CDR3 covers 14 residues. CDR1 and CDR2 from the germline V gene are SNHLY and FYNNEI. Trimming removed 7 bases at V and 5 bases at J, with 17 bases between. As DNA, the CDR3 is TGTGCCAGCACCAAAAATGGGGGCCGGGAGACCCAGTACTTC. It yields the protein CASTKNGGRETQYF.

V and J are TRBV2 and TRBJ2-7, with 8 bases aligning to TRBD1. CDR3 length: 13 residues. Germline V gives CDR1 SNHLY, CDR2 FYNNEI. The J segment lost 5 bases and the V segment lost 7 bases, leaving 7 bases of the junction unmatched. CDR3 protein: CASMVPDRDEQYF. Here the CDR3 DNA reads TGTGCCAGCATGGTACCGGACAGGGACGAGCAGTACTTC.

This clone was counted once. The chain is built from TRBV18 and TRBJ2-7, with TRBD2 matching over 8 bases. Germline CDR1 KGHSH, CDR2 LQKENI. The CDR3 length is 15 residues. J was trimmed by 4 bases and V by 3 bases; bases with no gene match: 8. For the CDR3, the DNA is TGTGCCAGCTCACCCTCGAGCGGGGGCAGGTACGAGCAGTACTTC. Translated, it gives CASSPSSGGRYEQYF.

The chain has TRBV5-6 and TRBJ2-5; weak D call: TRBD2 (5 bases). The V end lost 3 bases, the J end lost 2 bases, and 14 bases lay between the germline ends. The CDR3 has 15 residues. Germline V gives CDR1 SGHDT, CDR2 YYEEEE. CDR3 DNA sequence: TGTGCCAGCAGCTCCTGGCGGGTCCGGCAAGAGACCCAGTACTTC. Its translation is CASSSWRVRQETQYF.

This clone was seen only once. This chain uses TRBV6-4 with TRBJ2-2; TRBD1 might be the D (6 bases). CDR3 length: 15 amino acids. With 0 bases removed from V and 7 bases from J, the gap between germline ends came to 12 bases. Germline CDR1 is MRHNA and CDR2 is SNTAGT. CDR3 amino acids: CASSDSVQGIGELFF. DNA for the CDR3: TGTGCCAGCAGTGACTCTGTGCAGGGGATCGGGGAGCTGTTTTTT.

The gene calls are TRBV29-1 and TRBJ2-3, with TRBD2 as a possible D gene (6 bases). Deletions cut 6 bases from V and 6 bases from J, with 16 bases between. This CDR3 is 13 amino acids long. The germline V gene has CDR1 SQVTM and CDR2 ANQGSEA. CDR3 in amino acids: CSVAGLRGDTQYF. The CDR3 DNA reads as TGCAGCGTCGCGGGGCTTCGAGGGGATACGCAGTATTTT.

The chain employs TRBV10-2 and TRBJ2-7, with a weak D call TRBD2 (6 bases). The CDR3 extends over 16 amino acids. Germline CDR1 and CDR2: WSHSY and SAAADI. Trimming stripped 6 bases from V and 2 bases from J, with 20 bases between. The CDR3 loop is CASRGLGLAAPYEQYF. CDR3 in DNA: TGCGCCAGCAGGGGGTTGGGTTTAGCGGCCCCCTACGAGCAGTACTTC.

This clone was recorded once. This chain links TRBV5-1 with TRBJ1-4, with TRBD1 identical over 12 bases. Germline V CDR1 and CDR2: SGHRS, YFSETQ. This CDR3 region has 18 residues. Germline trimming cut 1 base from V and 0 bases from J; bases unmatched to any gene: 4. Here the CDR3 DNA reads TGCGCCAGCAGCTTGACGGGACAGGGGGCTGCAACTAATGAAAAACTGTTTTTT. It translates to CASSLTGQGAATNEKLFF.

The chain carries TRBV9 and TRBJ1-1; 9 bases map to TRBD1. Germline-derived CDR1 and CDR2 are SGDLS and YYNGEE. This CDR3 has 16 residues. The trim removed 4 bases at V and 5 bases at J, leaving 12 bases unmatched. CDR3 residues: CASSLNPGQGKTEAFF. DNA of the CDR3: TGTGCCAGCAGCCTAAATCCGGGACAGGGAAAAACTGAAGCTTTCTTT.

The V and J genes are TRBV30 and TRBJ1-2, with unresolved D. CDR1 and CDR2 (germline): GTSNPN, SVGIG (reference sequence). The CDR3 totals 12 residues. V was clipped by 0 bases and J by 8 bases, with 10 bases between them. DNA for the CDR3: TGTGCCTGGAGTGTAGGCCAGGCCGGCTACACCTTC. Residues: CAWSVGQAGYTF.

V usage is TRBV15 and J usage is TRBJ2-6; D is uncertain. The CDR3 is made up of 15 amino acids. Germline V gene sequence: CDR1 LNHNV, CDR2 YYDKDF (reference sequence). Trimming shortened V by 3 bases and J by 0 bases, and 6 bases separated the two germline ends. The CDR3 loop reads CATSRAGSGANVLTF. CDR3 coding DNA: TGTGCCACCAGCAGGGCTGGCTCTGGGGCCAACGTCCTGACTTTC.

J is TRBJ1-6 and V is TRBV19, with 7 bases identical to TRBD1. With V trimmed by 5 bases and J by 7 bases, 11 bases remained unmatched. In germline, CDR1 is LNHDA, CDR2 SQIVND (reference sequence). The CDR3 is 16 residues long. The CDR3 region has the DNA TGTGCCAGTAGTTCCGCAGGACAGGCCCTAAATTCACCCCTCCACTTT. Residues: CASSSAGQALNSPLHF.

For this clone: Other nucleotide sequences from this sample produce the same CDR3. The gene calls are TRBV4-1 and TRBJ1-4; 9 bases fit TRBD1. CDR3 size: 15 residues. Germline CDR1 reads MGHRA; CDR2 reads YSYEKL. V shed 1 base, J shed 7 bases, and the junction held 4 bases outside the gene matches. DNA of the CDR3: TGCGCCAGCAGCCAAGCCGGGACAGGGCTTGAAAAACTGTTTTTT. Amino acid sequence: CASSQAGTGLEKLFF.

V usage is TRBV18 and J usage is TRBJ2-5; maybe TRBD1 (6 bases). The germline V and J ends were trimmed by 5 bases and 2 bases, with 15 bases remaining between them. CDR1 is KGHSH, CDR2 LQKENI, per germline. The length of the CDR3 is 15 residues. DNA of the CDR3: TGTGCCAGCTCAACACGAGGACAGCTACAAGAGACCCAGTACTTC. Protein sequence: CASSTRGQLQETQYF.

This clone was counted only a few times. J is TRBJ2-1 and V is TRBV15, with 11 bases identical to TRBD1. The CDR3 loop spans 18 amino acids. Germline V gene data show CDR1 as LNHNV and CDR2 as YYDKDF (reference sequence). J was trimmed by 5 bases and V by 5 bases; bases with no gene match: 14. The CDR3 sequence: CATSYVGVGDRGNNEQFF. The CDR3 coding sequence is TGTGCCACCAGCTATGTCGGGGTCGGGGACAGGGGGAACAATGAGCAGTTCTTC.